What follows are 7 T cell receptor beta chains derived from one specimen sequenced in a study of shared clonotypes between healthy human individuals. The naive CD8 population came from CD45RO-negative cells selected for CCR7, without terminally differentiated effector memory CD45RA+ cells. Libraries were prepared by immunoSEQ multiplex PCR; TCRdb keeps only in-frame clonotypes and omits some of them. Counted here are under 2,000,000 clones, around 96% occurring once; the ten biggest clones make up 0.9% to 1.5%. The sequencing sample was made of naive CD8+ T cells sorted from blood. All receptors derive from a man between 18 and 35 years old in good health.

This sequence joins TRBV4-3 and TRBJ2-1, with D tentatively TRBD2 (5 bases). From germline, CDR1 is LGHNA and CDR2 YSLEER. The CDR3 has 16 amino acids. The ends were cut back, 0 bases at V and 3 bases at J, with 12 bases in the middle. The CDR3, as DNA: TGCGCCAGCAGCCAAGATAAAACGGGATACTACAATGAGCAGTTCTTC. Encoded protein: CASSQDKTGYYNEQFF.

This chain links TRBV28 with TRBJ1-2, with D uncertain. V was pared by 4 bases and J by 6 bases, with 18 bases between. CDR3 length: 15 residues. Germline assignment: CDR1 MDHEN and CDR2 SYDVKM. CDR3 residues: CASSSPGIASNGYTF. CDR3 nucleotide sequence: TGTGCCAGCAGTTCCCCCGGGATCGCTTCCAATGGCTACACCTTC.

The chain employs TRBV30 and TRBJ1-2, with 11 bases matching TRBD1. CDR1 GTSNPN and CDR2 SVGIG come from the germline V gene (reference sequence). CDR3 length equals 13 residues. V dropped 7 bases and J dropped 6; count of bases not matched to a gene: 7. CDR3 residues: CAFKDRGQDGYTF. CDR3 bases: TGTGCCTTTAAGGACAGGGGGCAAGATGGCTACACCTTC.

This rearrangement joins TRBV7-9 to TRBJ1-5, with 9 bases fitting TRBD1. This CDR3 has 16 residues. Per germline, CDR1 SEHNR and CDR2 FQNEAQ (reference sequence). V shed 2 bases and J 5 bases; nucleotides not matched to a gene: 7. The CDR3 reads CASSLYGTGMDQPQHF. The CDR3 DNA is TGTGCCAGCAGCTTATACGGGACAGGGATGGATCAGCCCCAGCATTTT.

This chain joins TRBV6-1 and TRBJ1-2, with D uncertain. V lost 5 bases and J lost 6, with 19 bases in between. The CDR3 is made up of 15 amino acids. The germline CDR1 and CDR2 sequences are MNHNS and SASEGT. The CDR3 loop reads CASSPKDDPRDGYTF. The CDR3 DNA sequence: TGTGCCAGCAGTCCCAAAGATGACCCTCGGGATGGCTACACCTTC.

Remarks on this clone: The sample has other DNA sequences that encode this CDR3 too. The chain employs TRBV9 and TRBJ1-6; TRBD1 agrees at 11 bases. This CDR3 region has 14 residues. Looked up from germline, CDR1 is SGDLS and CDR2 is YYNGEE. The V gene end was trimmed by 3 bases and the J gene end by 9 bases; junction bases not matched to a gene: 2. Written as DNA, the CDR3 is TGTGCCAGCAGCGCGGGGACAGGGGGTTCACCCCTCCACTTT. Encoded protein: CASSAGTGGSPLHF.

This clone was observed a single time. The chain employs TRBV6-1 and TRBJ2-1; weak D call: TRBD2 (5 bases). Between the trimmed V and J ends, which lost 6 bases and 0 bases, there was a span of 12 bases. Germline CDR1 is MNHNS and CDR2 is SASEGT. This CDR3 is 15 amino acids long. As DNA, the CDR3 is TGTGCCAGCAGCCCTGAAGCGGTCTCCTACAATGAGCAGTTCTTC. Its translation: CASSPEAVSYNEQFF.